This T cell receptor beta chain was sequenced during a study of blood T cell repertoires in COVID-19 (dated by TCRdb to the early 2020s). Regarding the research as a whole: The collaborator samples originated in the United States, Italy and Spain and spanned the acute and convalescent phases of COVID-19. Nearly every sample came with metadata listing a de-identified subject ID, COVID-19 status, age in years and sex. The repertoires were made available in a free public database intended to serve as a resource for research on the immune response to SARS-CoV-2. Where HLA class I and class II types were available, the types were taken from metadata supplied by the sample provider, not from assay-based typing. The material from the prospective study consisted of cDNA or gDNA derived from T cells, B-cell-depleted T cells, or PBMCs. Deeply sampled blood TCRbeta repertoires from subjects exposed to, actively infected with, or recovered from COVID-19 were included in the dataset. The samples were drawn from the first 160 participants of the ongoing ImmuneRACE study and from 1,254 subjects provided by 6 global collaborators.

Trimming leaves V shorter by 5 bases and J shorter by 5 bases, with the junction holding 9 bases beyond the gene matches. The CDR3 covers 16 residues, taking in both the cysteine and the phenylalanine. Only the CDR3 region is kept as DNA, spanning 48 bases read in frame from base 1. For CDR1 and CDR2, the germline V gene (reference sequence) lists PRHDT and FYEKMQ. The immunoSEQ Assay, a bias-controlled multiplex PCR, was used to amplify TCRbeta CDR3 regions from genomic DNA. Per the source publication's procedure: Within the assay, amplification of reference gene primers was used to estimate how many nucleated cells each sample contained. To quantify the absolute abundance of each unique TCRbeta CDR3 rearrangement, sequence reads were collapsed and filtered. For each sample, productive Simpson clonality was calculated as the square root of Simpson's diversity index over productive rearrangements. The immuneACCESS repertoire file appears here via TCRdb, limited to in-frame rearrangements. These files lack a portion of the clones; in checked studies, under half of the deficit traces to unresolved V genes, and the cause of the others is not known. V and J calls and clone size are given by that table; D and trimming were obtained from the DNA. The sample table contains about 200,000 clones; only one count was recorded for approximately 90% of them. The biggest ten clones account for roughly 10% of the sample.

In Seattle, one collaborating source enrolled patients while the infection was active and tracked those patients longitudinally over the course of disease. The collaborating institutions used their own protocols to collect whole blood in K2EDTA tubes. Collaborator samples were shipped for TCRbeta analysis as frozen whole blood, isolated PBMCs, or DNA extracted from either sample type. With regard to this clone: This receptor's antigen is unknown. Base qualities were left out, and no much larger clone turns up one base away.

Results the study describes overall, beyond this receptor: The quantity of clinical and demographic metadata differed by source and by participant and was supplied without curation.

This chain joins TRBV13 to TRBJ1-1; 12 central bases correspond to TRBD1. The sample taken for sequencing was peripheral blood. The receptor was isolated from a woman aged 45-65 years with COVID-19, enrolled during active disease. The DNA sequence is TGTGCCAGCAGCGTCGGGACAGGGGGCGCGGGGACTGAAGCTTTCTTT. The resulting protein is CASSVGTGGAGTEAFF.